The 26 T cell receptor beta chains below all came from one sample that was sequenced in a study of blood T cell repertoires in COVID-19. Some clones are missing from TCRdb's copy, which holds only in-frame ones; the method was immunoSEQ multiplex PCR. In the table there are 400,000 to 550,000 clones, 70% to 90% of which are singletons. Sequenced material: PBMCs or T cells enriched from blood (not recorded which). The receptors were sampled from a woman aged 18-29 years with acute COVID-19.

The rearrangement joins TRBV30 to TRBJ1-5; D is unresolved. Trimming removed 5 bases at V and 4 bases at J, with 12 bases between. Germline lookup yields CDR1 GTSNPN and CDR2 SVGIG (reference sequence). The CDR3 runs to 13 residues. The CDR3: CAWARTRNQPQHF. Written as DNA, the CDR3 is TGTGCCTGGGCTAGAACAAGGAATCAGCCCCAGCATTTT.

The J gene is TRBJ2-1, the V gene TRBV2; 13 nucleotides line up with TRBD2. Germline values: CDR1 SNHLY, CDR2 FYNNEI. J lost 7 bases, V lost 8 bases, and 5 bases had no gene match. The CDR3 consists of 14 residues. CDR3 region: CASQGLAGNNEQFF. Here the CDR3 DNA reads TGTGCCAGCCAGGGACTAGCGGGAAATAATGAGCAGTTCTTC.

The chain is built from TRBV24-1 and TRBJ2-7; TRBD1 agrees at 10 bases. CDR1 and CDR2 from the germline V gene are KGHDR and SFDVKD. V was pared by 6 bases and J by 6 bases, with 7 bases of the junction left unmatched. The CDR3 consists of 14 residues. This CDR3 is CATSKGTGVLEQYF. The CDR3 DNA follows: TGTGCCACCAGTAAAGGGACAGGGGTGCTCGAGCAGTACTTC.

V usage is TRBV4-1 and J usage is TRBJ2-5; D may be TRBD2 (6 bases). This CDR3 contains 13 residues. Germline values: CDR1 MGHRA, CDR2 YSYEKL. V lost 3 bases, J lost 4 bases, and 9 bases lay in between. The CDR3 sequence: CASSHLRGETQYF. The DNA for the CDR3 is TGCGCCAGCAGCCACCTGCGGGGAGAGACCCAGTACTTC.

The chain is built from TRBV7-9 and TRBJ2-2; 7 bases match TRBD2. This CDR3 is 14 amino acids long. Germline V gives CDR1 SEHNR, CDR2 FQNEAQ (reference sequence). V was clipped by 4 bases and J by 6 bases; unmatched bases: 5. This CDR3 reads CASSSLGGPGELFF. The CDR3 DNA follows: TGTGCCAGCAGCTCCCTGGGAGGGCCCGGGGAGCTGTTTTTT.

The V gene is TRBV3-1 (or the pseudogene TRBV3-2), the J gene TRBJ1-4; D ambiguous. The CDR3 contains 14 residues. With 4 bases removed from V and 3 bases from J, the gap between germline ends came to 9 bases. From germline, CDR1 is LGHDT and CDR2 YNNKEL (reference sequence). CDR3 nucleotides: TGTGCCAGCAGCCCGGGGTTGTCTAATGAAAAACTGTTTTTT. Residues: CASSPGLSNEKLFF.

Concerning this clone: In the same sample, other DNA sequences code for this CDR3. The rearrangement uses TRBV6-5 and TRBJ1-2, with a tentative D call TRBD1 (5 bases). Trimming stripped 2 bases from V and 2 bases from J, with 6 bases between. This CDR3 is 13 amino acids long. Germline values: CDR1 MNHEY, CDR2 SVGAGI. The CDR3 loop reads CASSYGQNYGYTF. The CDR3 bases are TGTGCCAGCAGTTACGGACAAAACTATGGCTACACCTTC.

The V call is TRBV19, the J call TRBJ1-5; 9 nucleotides match TRBD1. CDR1 LNHDA and CDR2 SQIVND come from the germline V gene (reference sequence). The CDR3 runs to 15 residues. The V gene end was trimmed by 5 bases and the J gene end by 2 bases; junction bases not matched to a gene: 4. The CDR3 loop is CASSRTGVGNQPQHF. For the CDR3, the DNA is TGTGCCAGTAGTCGGACAGGGGTGGGCAATCAGCCCCAGCATTTT.

The gene calls are TRBV20-1 and TRBJ2-5; TRBD2 is a possible D gene (5 bases). The germline V and J ends were trimmed by 3 bases and 1 base, with 9 bases remaining between them. Germline values: CDR1 DFQATT, CDR2 SNEGSKA (reference sequence). The CDR3 is made up of 13 amino acids. In DNA, the CDR3 is TGCAGTGCTAGTGATCGGGGCCAAGAGACCCAGTACTTC. Its protein is CSASDRGQETQYF.

V usage is TRBV4-3 and J usage is TRBJ2-7, with D unresolved. Germline V lookup: CDR1 LGHNA, CDR2 YSLEER. This CDR3 region has 14 residues. V shed 0 bases and J shed 1 base, with 7 bases lying between them. The CDR3 spells CASSQDYSSYEQYF. The CDR3 nucleotides read TGCGCCAGCAGCCAAGATTACAGTTCCTACGAGCAGTACTTC.

The rearrangement joins TRBV2 to TRBJ1-2; D gene uncertain. CDR1 and CDR2 (germline): SNHLY, FYNNEI. The CDR3 is 11 residues long. V was pared by 3 bases and J by 10 bases, with 9 bases between. DNA for the CDR3: TGTGCCAGCAGTGATGGCCCTCTCTACACCTTC. This translates into CASSDGPLYTF.

This chain uses TRBV3-1 (or the pseudogene TRBV3-2) with TRBJ1-1; 7 nucleotides line up with TRBD1. Germline V gene sequence: CDR1 LGHDT, CDR2 YNNKEL (reference sequence). V lost 5 bases, J lost 4 bases, and 7 bases stayed unmatched. This CDR3 is built from 14 residues. The CDR3 region has the DNA TGTGCCAGCAGCTCAACGACAGGGAGCACTGAAGCTTTCTTT. This gives the protein CASSSTTGSTEAFF.

This clone was observed once. This chain links TRBV7-8 with TRBJ2-3, with 9 nucleotides matching TRBD1. V shed 3 bases, J shed 6 bases, and the junction held 13 bases outside the gene matches. Per the germline V gene, CDR1 is SGHVS and CDR2 is FQNEAQ. This CDR3 region has 17 residues. Written as DNA, the CDR3 is TGTGCCAGCAGCTTCTTTACAGGGGGCGCGAGTATGGATACGCAGTATTTT. It codes for CASSFFTGGASMDTQYF.

The V and J genes are TRBV11-2 and TRBJ1-6; D remains unclear. Germline V gene sequence: CDR1 SGHAT, CDR2 FQNNGV. The CDR3 is made up of 17 amino acids. Trimming removed 1 base at V and 7 bases at J, with 17 bases between. CDR3 region: CASSLVVLAQRNSPLHF. The DNA of the CDR3 is TGTGCCAGCAGCTTAGTCGTCTTAGCACAACGGAATTCACCCCTCCACTTT.

The J gene is TRBJ2-6, the V gene TRBV6-4; D is unresolved. Germline assignment: CDR1 MRHNA and CDR2 SNTAGT. The CDR3 is 14 amino acids. Trimming pared 4 bases from V and 0 bases from J, leaving 4 bases between. DNA of the CDR3: TGTGCCAGCAGTGCTATCTCTGGGGCCAACGTCCTGACTTTC. It specifies CASSAISGANVLTF.

The chain carries TRBV5-8 and TRBJ1-3; tentative D call: TRBD1 (6 bases). Germline V lookup: CDR1 SGHTS, CDR2 YDEGEE. CDR3 length equals 15 residues. Trimming took 4 bases from V and 4 from J, leaving 15 bases between them. The CDR3 here is CASSRGQSLGNTIYF. The CDR3 DNA sequence: TGTGCCAGCAGCAGAGGACAGAGCTTGGGAAACACCATATATTTT.

The chain has TRBV30 and TRBJ1-1; maybe TRBD1 (6 bases). Trimming removed 2 bases from V and 1 base from J, with 11 bases in between. This CDR3 contains 14 residues. Looked up from germline, CDR1 is GTSNPN and CDR2 is SVGIG (reference sequence). The CDR3 DNA reads TGTGCCTGGAGTAGGACAGATGGGAACACTGAAGCTTTCTTT. This gives the protein CAWSRTDGNTEAFF.

The chain couples TRBV18 to TRBJ2-1; TRBD2 aligns across 12 bases. This CDR3 comprises 17 residues. After removal of 2 bases from V and 6 bases from J, the junction contained 8 bases not matched to a gene. In germline, CDR1 is KGHSH, CDR2 LQKENI. The CDR3 DNA follows: TGTGCCAGCTCACCAGCCCTCCCACTAGCGGGGGGCAATGAGCAGTTCTTC. Protein product: CASSPALPLAGGNEQFF.

CDR3 sequence reads: CACFFTGELFF. The CDR3 coding sequence is TGTGCCTGCTTCTTTACCGGGGAGCTGTTTTTT. This chain connects TRBV30 to TRBJ2-2; no clear D. The ends were cut back, 6 bases at V and 5 bases at J, with 7 bases in the middle. Per germline, CDR1 GTSNPN and CDR2 SVGIG (reference sequence). The CDR3 is 11 amino acids.

The CDR3 here is CASSSGTSGSGYNEQFF. The CDR3, as DNA: TGCGCCAGCAGCTCCGGGACTAGCGGGAGTGGGTACAATGAGCAGTTCTTC. The rearrangement joins TRBV5-1 to TRBJ2-1; TRBD2 aligns across 14 bases. The V segment lost 3 bases and the J segment 4 bases; nucleotides outside the gene matches: 6. This CDR3 region has 17 residues. Germline CDR1 is SGHRS and CDR2 is YFSETQ.

This clone was counted once. This chain links TRBV7-2 with TRBJ2-1; the match to TRBD2 covers 7 bases. The CDR3 runs to 15 residues. Per the germline V gene, CDR1 is SGHTA and CDR2 is FQGNSA. The V and J ends lost 8 bases and 6 bases, in that order; junction bases with no gene match: 13. CDR3 nucleotide sequence: TGTGCCAGCTCTCTAGCGGCCATTAGCTCCAATGAGCAGTTCTTC. This codes for CASSLAAISSNEQFF.

The sample holds one count of this clone. This sequence joins TRBV9 and TRBJ1-5, with D possibly TRBD1 on 5 matching bases. The length of the CDR3 is 15 residues. V lost 0 bases and J lost 4, with 11 bases in between. The germline V gene encodes CDR1 SGDLS and CDR2 YYNGEE. The CDR3 is CASSVDGRGNQPQHF. In nucleotides, the CDR3 is TGTGCCAGCAGCGTAGACGGGAGGGGAAATCAGCCCCAGCATTTT.

The gene calls are TRBV27 and TRBJ1-2, with TRBD1 identical over 7 bases. Germline V lookup: CDR1 MNHEY, CDR2 SMNVEV (reference sequence). CDR3 length: 13 residues. Trimming cost V 3 bases and J 4 bases; bases outside gene matches: 2. In nucleotides, the CDR3 is TGTGCCAGCAGTTTTAACAGGGGCTATGGCTACACCTTC. Translation: CASSFNRGYGYTF.

V and J are TRBV7-3 and TRBJ1-4; TRBD1 matches 8 bases. The ends lost 5 bases at V and 2 bases at J; junction bases unmatched: 7. The V gene's germline CDR1 is SGHTA and CDR2 FQGTGA. The CDR3 totals 16 residues. The DNA of the CDR3 is TGTGCCAGCAGCCTAGGACAGGGCGGTACTAATGAAAAACTGTTTTTT. Translation: CASSLGQGGTNEKLFF.

This clone was detected once. The chain has TRBV7-3 and TRBJ1-3, with 7 bases lining up with TRBD1. With V trimmed by 4 bases and J by 0 bases, 9 bases remained unmatched. The CDR3 sequence is 17 residues long. Germline-derived CDR1 and CDR2 are SGHTA and FQGTGA. DNA of the CDR3: TGTGCCAGCAGCTCTCCGGGACAGATAGACTCTGGAAACACCATATATTTT. It is translated as CASSSPGQIDSGNTIYF.

The chain combines TRBV11-3 with TRBJ2-1, with 8 bases fitting TRBD2. Looked up from germline, CDR1 is SGHNT and CDR2 is YENEEA. This CDR3 is built from 15 residues. V lost 4 bases, J lost 3 bases, and 5 bases stayed unmatched. The CDR3 DNA sequence: TGTGCCAGCAGCTCCGGGACTAGATTCTACAATGAGCAGTTCTTC. Its protein is CASSSGTRFYNEQFF.